This T cell receptor (beta chain) was sequenced for a study of CD8+CD57+ T cells in acquired aplastic anemia. It was genomic DNA that served as the template for profiling TCR beta VDJ and CDR3. Each CDR3 protein is one row after TCRdb ran MiXCR on the reads. The data hold about 270,000 distinct CDR3 sequences, with 45% to 70% observed a single time. Trimming at V came to 3 bases and at J to 5 bases, leaving 8 bases not matched to a gene. This CDR3 has 16 residues. Germline CDR1 SGHVS, CDR2 FQNEAQ. Material: sorted CD4+, CD8+, or CD8+CD57+ T cells (not recorded which) from PBMCs. This receptor was taken from a human donor with severe aplastic anemia or a healthy control (not recorded which). This sequence joins TRBV7-8 and TRBJ2-2; 8 bases fit TRBD1. The CDR3 bases are TGTGCCAGCAGCTTGGGACAGGTAGCCATAACCGGGGAGCTGTTTTTT. This translates into CASSLGQVAITGELFF.